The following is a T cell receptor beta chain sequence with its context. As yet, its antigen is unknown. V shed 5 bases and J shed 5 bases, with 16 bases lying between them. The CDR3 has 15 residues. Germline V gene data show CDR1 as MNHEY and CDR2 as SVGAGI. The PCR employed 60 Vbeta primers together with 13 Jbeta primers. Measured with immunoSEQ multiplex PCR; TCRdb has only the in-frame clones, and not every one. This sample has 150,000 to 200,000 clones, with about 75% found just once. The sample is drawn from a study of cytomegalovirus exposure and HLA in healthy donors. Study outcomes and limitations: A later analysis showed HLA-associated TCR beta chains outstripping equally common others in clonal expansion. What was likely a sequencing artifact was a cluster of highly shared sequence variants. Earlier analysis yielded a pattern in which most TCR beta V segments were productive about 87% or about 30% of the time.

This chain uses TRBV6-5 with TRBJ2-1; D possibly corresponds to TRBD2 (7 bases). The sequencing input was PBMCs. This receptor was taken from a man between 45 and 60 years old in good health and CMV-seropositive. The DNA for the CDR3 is TGTGCCAGCAGTAACGCCGGGGGGCTCGACAATGAGCAGTTCTTC. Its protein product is CASSNAGGLDNEQFF.